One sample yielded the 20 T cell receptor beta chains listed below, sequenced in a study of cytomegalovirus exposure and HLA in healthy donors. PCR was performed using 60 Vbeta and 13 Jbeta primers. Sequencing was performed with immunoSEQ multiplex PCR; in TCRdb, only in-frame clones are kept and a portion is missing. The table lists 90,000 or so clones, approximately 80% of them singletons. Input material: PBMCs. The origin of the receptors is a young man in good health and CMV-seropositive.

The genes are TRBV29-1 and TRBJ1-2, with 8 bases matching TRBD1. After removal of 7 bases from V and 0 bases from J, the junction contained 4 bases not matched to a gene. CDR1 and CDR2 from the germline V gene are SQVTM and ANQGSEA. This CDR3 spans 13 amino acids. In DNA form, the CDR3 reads TGCAGCGGAGGGACAGGCCCTAACTATGGCTACACCTTC. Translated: CSGGTGPNYGYTF. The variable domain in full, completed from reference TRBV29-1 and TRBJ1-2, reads SAVISQKPSRDICQRGTSLTIQCQVDSQVTMMFWYRQQPGQSLTLIATANQGSEATYESGFVIDKFPISRPNLTFSTLTVSNMSPEDSSIYLCSGGTGPNYGYTFGSGTRLTVV.

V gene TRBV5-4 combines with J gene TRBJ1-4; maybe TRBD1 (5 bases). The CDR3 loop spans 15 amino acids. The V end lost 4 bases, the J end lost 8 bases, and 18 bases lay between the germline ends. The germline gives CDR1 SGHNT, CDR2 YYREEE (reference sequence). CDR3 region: CASSPTAGQREKLFF. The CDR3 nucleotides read TGTGCCAGCAGCCCGACGGCAGGGCAGAGGGAAAAACTGTTTTTT. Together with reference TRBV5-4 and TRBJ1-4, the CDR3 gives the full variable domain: ETGVTQSPTHLIKTRGQQVTLRCSSQSGHNTVSWYQQALGQGPQFIFQYYREEENGRGNFPPRFSGLQFPNYSSELNVNALELDDSALYLCASSPTAGQREKLFFGSGTQLSVL.

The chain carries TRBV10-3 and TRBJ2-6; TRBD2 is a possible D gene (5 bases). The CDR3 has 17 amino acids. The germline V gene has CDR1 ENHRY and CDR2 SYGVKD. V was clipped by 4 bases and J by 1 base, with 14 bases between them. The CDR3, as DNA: TGTGCCATCAGTGTCGGGGTATCGAGGTCTGGGGCCAACGTCCTGACTTTC. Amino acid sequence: CAISVGVSRSGANVLTF.

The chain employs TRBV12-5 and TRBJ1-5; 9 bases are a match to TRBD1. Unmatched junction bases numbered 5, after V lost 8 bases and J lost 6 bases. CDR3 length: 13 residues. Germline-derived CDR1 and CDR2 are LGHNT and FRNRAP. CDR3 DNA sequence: TGTGCTAGTACAGGGGGCGCAGGTCAGCCCCAGCATTTT. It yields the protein CASTGGAGQPQHF.

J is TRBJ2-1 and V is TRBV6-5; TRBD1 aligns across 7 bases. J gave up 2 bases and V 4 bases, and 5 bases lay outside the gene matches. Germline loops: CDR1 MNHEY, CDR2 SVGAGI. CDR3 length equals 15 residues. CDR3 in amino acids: CASSLRQGTYNEQFF. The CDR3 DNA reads TGTGCCAGCAGTTTACGACAGGGTACCTACAATGAGCAGTTCTTC.

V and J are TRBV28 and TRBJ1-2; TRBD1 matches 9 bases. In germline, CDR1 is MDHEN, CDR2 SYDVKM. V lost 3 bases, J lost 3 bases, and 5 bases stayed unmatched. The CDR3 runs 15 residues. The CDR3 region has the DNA TGTGCCAGCAGTTTGTGGGGACAGGGCCACTATGGCTACACCTTC. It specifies CASSLWGQGHYGYTF.

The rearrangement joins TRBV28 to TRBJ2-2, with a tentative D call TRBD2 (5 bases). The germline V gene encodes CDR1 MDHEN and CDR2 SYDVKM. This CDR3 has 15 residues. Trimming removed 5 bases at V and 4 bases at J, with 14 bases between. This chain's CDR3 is CASSRRTFPTGELFF. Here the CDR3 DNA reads TGTGCCAGCAGTAGACGGACTTTTCCCACCGGGGAGCTGTTTTTT. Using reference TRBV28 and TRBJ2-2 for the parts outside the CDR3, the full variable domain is DVKVTQSSRYLVKRTGEKVFLECVQDMDHENMFWYRQDPGLGLRLIYFSYDVKMKEKGDIPEGYSVSREKKERFSLILESASTNQTSMYLCASSRRTFPTGELFFGEGSRLTVL.

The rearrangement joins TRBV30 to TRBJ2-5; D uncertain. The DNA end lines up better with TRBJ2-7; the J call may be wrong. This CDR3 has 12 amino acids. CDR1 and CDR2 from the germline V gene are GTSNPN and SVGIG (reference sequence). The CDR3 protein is CAWKADDYEQYF. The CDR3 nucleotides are TGTGCCTGGAAGGCCGACGACTACGAGCAGTACTTC.

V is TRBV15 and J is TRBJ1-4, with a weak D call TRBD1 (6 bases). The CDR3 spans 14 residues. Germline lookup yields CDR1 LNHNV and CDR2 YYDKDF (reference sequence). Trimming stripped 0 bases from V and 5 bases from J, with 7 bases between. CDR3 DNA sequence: TGTGCCACCAGCAGAGAAACAGGGAATGAAAAACTGTTTTTT. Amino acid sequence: CATSRETGNEKLFF.

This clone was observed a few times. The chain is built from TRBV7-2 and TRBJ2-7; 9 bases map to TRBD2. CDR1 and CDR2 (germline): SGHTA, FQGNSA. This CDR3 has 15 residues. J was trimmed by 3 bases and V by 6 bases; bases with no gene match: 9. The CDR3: CASSLSLAGLYEQYF. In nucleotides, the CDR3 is TGTGCCAGCAGTCTTTCGCTAGCGGGACTCTACGAGCAGTACTTC.

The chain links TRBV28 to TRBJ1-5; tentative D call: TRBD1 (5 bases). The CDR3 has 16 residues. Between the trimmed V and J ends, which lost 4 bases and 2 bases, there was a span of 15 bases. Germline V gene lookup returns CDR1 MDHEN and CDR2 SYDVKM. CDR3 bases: TGTGCCAGCAGTTCCCCTGTCCAGGGCGGCAATCAGCCCCAGCATTTT. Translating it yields CASSSPVQGGNQPQHF.

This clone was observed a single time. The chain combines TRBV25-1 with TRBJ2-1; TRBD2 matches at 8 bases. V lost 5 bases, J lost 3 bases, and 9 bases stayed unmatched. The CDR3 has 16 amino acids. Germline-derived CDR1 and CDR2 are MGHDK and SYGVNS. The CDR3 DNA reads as TGTGCCAGCAGTCCGAATCGGGGGGGTTTCTACAATGAGCAGTTCTTC. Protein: CASSPNRGGFYNEQFF.

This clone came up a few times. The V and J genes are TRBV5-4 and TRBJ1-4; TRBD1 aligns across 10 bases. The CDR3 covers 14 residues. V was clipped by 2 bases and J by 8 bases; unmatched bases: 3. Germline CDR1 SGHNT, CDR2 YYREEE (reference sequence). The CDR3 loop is CASSLDRGREKLFF. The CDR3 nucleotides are TGTGCCAGCAGCTTAGACAGGGGGCGGGAAAAACTGTTTTTT.

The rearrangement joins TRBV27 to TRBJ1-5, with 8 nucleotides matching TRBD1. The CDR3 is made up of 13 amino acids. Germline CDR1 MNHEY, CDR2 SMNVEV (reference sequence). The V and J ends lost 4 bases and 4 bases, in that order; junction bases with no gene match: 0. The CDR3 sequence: CASSWDRNQPQHF. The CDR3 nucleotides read TGTGCCAGCAGTTGGGACAGGAATCAGCCCCAGCATTTT.

This CDR3 reads CASRDRPQDGYTF. DNA for the CDR3: TGCGCCAGCAGGGACAGGCCTCAGGATGGCTACACCTTC. This rearrangement joins TRBV5-1 to TRBJ1-2, with 7 bases identical to TRBD1. Per germline, CDR1 SGHRS and CDR2 YFSETQ. The CDR3 totals 13 residues. V shed 5 bases, J shed 6 bases, and the junction held 7 bases outside the gene matches.

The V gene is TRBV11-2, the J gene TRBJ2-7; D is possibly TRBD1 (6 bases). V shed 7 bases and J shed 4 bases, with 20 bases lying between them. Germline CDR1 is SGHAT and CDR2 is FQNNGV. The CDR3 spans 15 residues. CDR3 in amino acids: CASIKLQGGKYEQYF. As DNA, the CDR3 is TGTGCCAGCATCAAGTTACAGGGTGGGAAGTACGAGCAGTACTTC. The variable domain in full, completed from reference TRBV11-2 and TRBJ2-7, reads EAGVAQSPRYKIIEKRQSVAFWCNPISGHATLYWYQQILGQGPKLLIQFQNNGVVDDSQLPKDRFSAERLKGVDSTLKIQPAKLEDSAVYLCASIKLQGGKYEQYFGPGTRLTVT.

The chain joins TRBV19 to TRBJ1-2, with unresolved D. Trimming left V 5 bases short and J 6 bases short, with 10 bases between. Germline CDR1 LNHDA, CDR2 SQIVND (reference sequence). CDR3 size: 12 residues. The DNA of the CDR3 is TGTGCCAGTAGTTCACCGTCGGATGGCTACACCTTC. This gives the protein CASSSPSDGYTF.

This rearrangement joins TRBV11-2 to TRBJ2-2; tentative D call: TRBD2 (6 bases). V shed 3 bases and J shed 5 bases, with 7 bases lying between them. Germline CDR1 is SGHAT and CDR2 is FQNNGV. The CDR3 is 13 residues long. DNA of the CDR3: TGTGCCAGCAGCTTGGGGGGAACCGGGGAGCTGTTTTTT. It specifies CASSLGGTGELFF.

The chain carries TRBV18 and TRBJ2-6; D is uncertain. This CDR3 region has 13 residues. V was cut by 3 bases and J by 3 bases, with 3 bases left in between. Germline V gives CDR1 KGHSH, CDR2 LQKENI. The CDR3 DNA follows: TGTGCCAGCTCACCCCTTGGGGCCAACGTCCTGACTTTC. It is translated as CASSPLGANVLTF.

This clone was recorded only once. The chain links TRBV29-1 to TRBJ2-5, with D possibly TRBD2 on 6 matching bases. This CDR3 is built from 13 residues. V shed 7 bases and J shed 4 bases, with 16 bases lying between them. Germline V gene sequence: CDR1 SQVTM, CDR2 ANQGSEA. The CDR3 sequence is CSADVWTTETQYF. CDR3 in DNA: TGCAGCGCTGACGTTTGGACTACAGAGACCCAGTACTTC.